This T cell receptor (beta chain) was sequenced for a study of cytomegalovirus exposure and HLA in healthy donors. Study-wide context: The same platform used for the 650 to 850 first-cohort repertoires was also used for the 120 or so validation repertoires, as a later analysis reported. Points from the study as a whole: A subsequent analysis found that TCR clusters from the first cohort also tended to co-occur in the 120 validation repertoires, with less than 95% of cluster scores above 0. The study designated about 160 TCR beta chains cytomegalovirus-associated.

On this clone itself: Its antigen remains unknown.

Clones were sequenced by immunoSEQ multiplex PCR, and TCRdb holds only the in-frame ones, with some missing. The sample lists fewer than 95,000 clones, 94% occurring once. Trimming cost V 0 bases and J 4 bases, with 12 bases left between them. Germline V gene data show CDR1 as SNHLY and CDR2 as FYNNEI. This CDR3 has 15 residues. The donors were part of the validation cohort, which consisted of roughly 110 subjects and was separate from the first cohort of roughly 620 subjects. The genes are TRBV2 and TRBJ1-2; the D gene is possibly TRBD1 (6 bases). The sequence was collected from a woman between 18 and 29 years old in good health and CMV-seronegative. Sequenced material: PBMCs. Here the CDR3 DNA reads TGTGCCAGCAGTGAAGCGTTATGGACAGCCTATGGCTACACCTTC. Translation: CASSEALWTAYGYTF.